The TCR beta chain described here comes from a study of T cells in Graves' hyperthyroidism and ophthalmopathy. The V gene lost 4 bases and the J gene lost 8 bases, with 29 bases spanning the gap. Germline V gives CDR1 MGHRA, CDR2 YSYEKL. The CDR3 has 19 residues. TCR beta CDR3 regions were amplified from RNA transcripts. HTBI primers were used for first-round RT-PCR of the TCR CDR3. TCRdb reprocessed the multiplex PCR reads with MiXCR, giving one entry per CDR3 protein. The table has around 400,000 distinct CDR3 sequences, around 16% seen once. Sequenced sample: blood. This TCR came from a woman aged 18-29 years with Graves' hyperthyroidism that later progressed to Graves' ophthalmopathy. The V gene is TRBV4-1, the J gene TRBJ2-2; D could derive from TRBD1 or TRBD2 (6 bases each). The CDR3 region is CASSLRPSRVNRGTGELFF. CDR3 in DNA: TGCGCCAGCAGCCTTCGGCCGAGCAGGGTGAATAGGGGGACTGGGGAGCTGTTTTTT.